Here is one T cell receptor (beta chain) with its context. The CDR3 covers 14 residues. Trimming cost V 8 bases and J 1 base, with 9 bases left between them. Germline lookup yields CDR1 SGHVS and CDR2 FNYEAQ. These data are taken from a study of T cell responses to AZD1222 COVID-19 vaccine. The data were produced by immunoSEQ multiplex PCR, yet TCRdb's version contains in-frame clones alone and is incomplete. The repertoire holds around 120,000 clones, with approximately 85% as singletons. This TCR came from an adult in good health. The chain links TRBV7-6 to TRBJ1-6; weak D call: TRBD1 (6 bases). The sample consisted of peripheral blood, taken on day 0 of AZD1222 vaccination. The CDR3 nucleotides are TGTGCCAGCGGGGGCGCATCCTATAATTCACCCCTCCACTTT. It translates to CASGGASYNSPLHF.